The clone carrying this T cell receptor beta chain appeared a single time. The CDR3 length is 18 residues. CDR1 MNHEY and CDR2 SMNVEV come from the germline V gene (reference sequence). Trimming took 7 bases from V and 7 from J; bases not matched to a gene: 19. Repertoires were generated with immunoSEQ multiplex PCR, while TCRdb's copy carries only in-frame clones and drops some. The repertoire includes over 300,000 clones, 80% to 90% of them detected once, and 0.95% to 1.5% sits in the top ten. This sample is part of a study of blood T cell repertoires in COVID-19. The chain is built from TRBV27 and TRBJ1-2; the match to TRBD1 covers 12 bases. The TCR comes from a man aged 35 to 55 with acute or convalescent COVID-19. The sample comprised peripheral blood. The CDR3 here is CASNKLDGDRGLRSGYTF. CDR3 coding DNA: TGTGCCAGCAACAAATTGGATGGGGACAGGGGGCTGAGGAGTGGCTACACCTTC.